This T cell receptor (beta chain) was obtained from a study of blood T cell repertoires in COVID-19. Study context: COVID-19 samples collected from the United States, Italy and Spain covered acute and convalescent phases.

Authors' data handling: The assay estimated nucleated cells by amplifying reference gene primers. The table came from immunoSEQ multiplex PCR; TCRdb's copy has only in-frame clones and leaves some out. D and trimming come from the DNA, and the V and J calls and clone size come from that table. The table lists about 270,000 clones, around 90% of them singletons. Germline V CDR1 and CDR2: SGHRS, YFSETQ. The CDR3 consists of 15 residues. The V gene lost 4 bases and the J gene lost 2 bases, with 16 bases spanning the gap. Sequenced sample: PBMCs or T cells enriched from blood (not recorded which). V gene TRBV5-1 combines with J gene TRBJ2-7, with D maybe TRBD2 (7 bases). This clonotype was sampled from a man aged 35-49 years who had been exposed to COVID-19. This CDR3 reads CASSPGRGVTYEQYF. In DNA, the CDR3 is TGCGCCAGCAGCCCGGGGAGGGGGGTTACCTACGAGCAGTACTTC.